The sequence of this T cell receptor (beta chain) was determined in a study of blood T cell repertoires in COVID-19. At the level of the study: Material from acute and convalescent COVID-19 was sourced from the United States, Italy and Spain.

Looked up from germline, CDR1 is SGHDN and CDR2 is FVKESK. This CDR3 is built from 13 residues. Trimming cost V 4 bases and J 5 bases, with 12 bases left between them. The method was immunoSEQ multiplex PCR; TCRdb's version includes in-frame clones alone and lacks a portion of them. The table includes about 230,000 clones, roughly 85% detected once. Sequencing input: PBMCs or T cells enriched from blood (not recorded which). The receptor comes from a man younger than 40 who had recovered from COVID-19. V is TRBV14 and J is TRBJ2-7; the D gene is possibly TRBD1 (6 bases). The CDR3 nucleotides are TGTGCCAGCAGCCGGGGGCCTTGGGACGAGCAGTACTTC. Translating gives CASSRGPWDEQYF.